The rows below give T cell receptor beta chains drawn from one sample of a study of memory CD4+ T cells and cytomegalovirus serostatus. The protocol was immunoSEQ multiplex PCR, while the TCRdb copy is restricted to in-frame clones and leaves out a portion. Of some 30,000 clones detected, around 74% appear once; the ten largest clones hold 0.6% to 0.65%. The sample was memory CD4+ T cells from blood. These receptors were collected from an adult in good health and CMV-seronegative. Some clones in this sample may be carry-over from other donors' samples. Each CDR3 is given with its conserved first and last residue. The order of the fields is CDR3 protein, V gene, CDR3 length, J gene.

cdr3_aa: CASAADRSNEKLFF; v_call: TRBV30; cdr3_length: 14; j_call: TRBJ1-4
cdr3_aa: CASSLDWVTEAFF; v_call: TRBV7-9; cdr3_length: 13; j_call: TRBJ1-1
cdr3_aa: CASSLESGSGNTIYF; v_call: TRBV7-2; cdr3_length: 15; j_call: TRBJ1-3
cdr3_aa: CSVRPQNTGELFF; v_call: TRBV29-1; cdr3_length: 13; j_call: TRBJ2-2
cdr3_aa: CASSTNLDRRYTF; v_call: TRBV27; cdr3_length: 13; j_call: TRBJ1-2
cdr3_aa: CASSLGSSYNSPLHF; v_call: TRBV7-6; cdr3_length: 15; j_call: TRBJ1-6
cdr3_aa: CSVLGGLHYGYTF; v_call: TRBV29-1; cdr3_length: 13; j_call: TRBJ1-2
cdr3_aa: CASSFLNEQFF; v_call: TRBV7-2; cdr3_length: 11; j_call: TRBJ2-1
cdr3_aa: CASSASAAGSNYGYTF; v_call: TRBV7-2; cdr3_length: 16; j_call: TRBJ1-2
cdr3_aa: CAWSVRGRVGYGYTF; v_call: TRBV30; cdr3_length: 15; j_call: TRBJ1-2
cdr3_aa: CASTRSGQLASF; v_call: TRBV7-2; cdr3_length: 12; j_call: TRBJ1-2
cdr3_aa: CASSPLQGYGYTF; v_call: TRBV27; cdr3_length: 13; j_call: TRBJ1-2
cdr3_aa: CASSLGGGYLTDTQYF; v_call: TRBV7-9; cdr3_length: 16; j_call: TRBJ2-3
cdr3_aa: CASSPRLLGTEAFF; v_call: TRBV7-2; cdr3_length: 14; j_call: TRBJ1-1
cdr3_aa: CSATPHYGYTF; v_call: TRBV20-1; cdr3_length: 11; j_call: TRBJ1-2
cdr3_aa: CASRSDGGRANYGYTF; v_call: TRBV2; cdr3_length: 16; j_call: TRBJ1-2
cdr3_aa: CASSLDRTSTDTQYF; v_call: TRBV5-1; cdr3_length: 15; j_call: TRBJ2-3
cdr3_aa: CASSPAAGGVQGEQFF; v_call: TRBV10-1; cdr3_length: 16; j_call: TRBJ2-1
cdr3_aa: CASSSDRDGLYGYTF; v_call: TRBV5-4; cdr3_length: 15; j_call: TRBJ1-2
cdr3_aa: CASSLNSNYGYTF; v_call: TRBV7-9; cdr3_length: 13; j_call: TRBJ1-2
cdr3_aa: CASSWAGLENTGELFF; v_call: TRBV7-9; cdr3_length: 16; j_call: TRBJ2-2
cdr3_aa: CASSLDRYNSPLHF; v_call: TRBV7-2; cdr3_length: 14; j_call: TRBJ1-6
cdr3_aa: CASSPQALNYGYTF; v_call: TRBV7-2; cdr3_length: 14; j_call: TRBJ1-2
cdr3_aa: CASSSRSGDNEKLFF; v_call: TRBV28; cdr3_length: 15; j_call: TRBJ1-4
cdr3_aa: CASSFKRDMSDEQYF; v_call: TRBV27; cdr3_length: 15; j_call: TRBJ2-7
cdr3_aa: CASSTEAKTTGTVNYGYTF; v_call: TRBV5-6; cdr3_length: 19; j_call: TRBJ1-2
cdr3_aa: CASSLGPQLGEQYF; v_call: TRBV6-5; cdr3_length: 14; j_call: TRBJ2-7
cdr3_aa: CASSPAREQGARVPGYTF; v_call: TRBV28; cdr3_length: 18; j_call: TRBJ1-2
cdr3_aa: CATGTSQGNYGYTF; v_call: TRBV28; cdr3_length: 14; j_call: TRBJ1-2
cdr3_aa: CASSFDSGTGGIPLHF; v_call: TRBV5-5; cdr3_length: 16; j_call: TRBJ1-6
cdr3_aa: CASSVIWNTEAFF; v_call: TRBV9; cdr3_length: 13; j_call: TRBJ1-1
cdr3_aa: CASCPSGRGNEKLFF; v_call: TRBV7-9; cdr3_length: 15; j_call: TRBJ1-4
cdr3_aa: CASSQDFRAGAYGYTF; v_call: TRBV4-3; cdr3_length: 16; j_call: TRBJ1-2
cdr3_aa: CASSLAFASYNEQFF; v_call: TRBV5-1; cdr3_length: 15; j_call: TRBJ2-1
cdr3_aa: CASSPGSGDEQFF; v_call: TRBV11-3; cdr3_length: 13; j_call: TRBJ2-1
cdr3_aa: CASSRRTSGGLVYEQYF; v_call: TRBV7-8; cdr3_length: 17; j_call: TRBJ2-7
cdr3_aa: CASNRQGGASYEQYF; v_call: TRBV28; cdr3_length: 15; j_call: TRBJ2-7
cdr3_aa: CASSLYLADTQYF; v_call: TRBV28; cdr3_length: 13; j_call: TRBJ2-3
cdr3_aa: CAISDGQGAGVPEAFF; v_call: TRBV10-3; cdr3_length: 16; j_call: TRBJ1-1
cdr3_aa: CSVGRGTQFNEQFF; v_call: TRBV29-1; cdr3_length: 14; j_call: TRBJ2-1
cdr3_aa: CATSRDWGNEQFF; v_call: TRBV15; cdr3_length: 13; j_call: TRBJ2-1
cdr3_aa: CASSLDLAASISYEQYF; v_call: TRBV11-2; cdr3_length: 17; j_call: TRBJ2-7
cdr3_aa: CASSREGRDHNYGYTF; v_call: TRBV4-3; cdr3_length: 16; j_call: TRBJ1-2
cdr3_aa: CASSPPAGGAFF; v_call: TRBV18; cdr3_length: 12; j_call: TRBJ1-1
cdr3_aa: CAWTGSSNQPQHF; v_call: TRBV30; cdr3_length: 13; j_call: TRBJ1-5
cdr3_aa: CASSEGGVGQGMDGYTF; v_call: TRBV6-1; cdr3_length: 17; j_call: TRBJ1-2
cdr3_aa: CAWRDPLTGPNEKLFF; v_call: TRBV30; cdr3_length: 16; j_call: TRBJ1-4
cdr3_aa: CASSPGLAGVTGELFF; v_call: TRBV7-2; cdr3_length: 16; j_call: TRBJ2-2
cdr3_aa: CASSPQQGREQFF; v_call: TRBV28; cdr3_length: 13; j_call: TRBJ2-1
cdr3_aa: CASSEGRGYYEQYF; v_call: TRBV6-1; cdr3_length: 14; j_call: TRBJ2-7
cdr3_aa: CASSRSGTGRYEQYF; v_call: TRBV5-1; cdr3_length: 15; j_call: TRBJ2-7
cdr3_aa: CASGPSGLNGPLHF; v_call: TRBV5-1; cdr3_length: 14; j_call: TRBJ1-6